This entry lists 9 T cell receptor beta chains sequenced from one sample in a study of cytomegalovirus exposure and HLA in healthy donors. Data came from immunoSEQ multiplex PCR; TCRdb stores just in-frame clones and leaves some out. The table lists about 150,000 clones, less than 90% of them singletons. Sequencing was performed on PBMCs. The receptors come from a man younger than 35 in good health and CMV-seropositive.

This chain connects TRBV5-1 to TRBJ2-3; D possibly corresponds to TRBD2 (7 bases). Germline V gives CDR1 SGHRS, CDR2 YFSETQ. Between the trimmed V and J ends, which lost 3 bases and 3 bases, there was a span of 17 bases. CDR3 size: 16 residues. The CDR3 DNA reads TGCGCCAGCAGCTCTGGAAGGGGGGGAGTGACAGATACGCAGTATTTT. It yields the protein CASSSGRGGVTDTQYF.

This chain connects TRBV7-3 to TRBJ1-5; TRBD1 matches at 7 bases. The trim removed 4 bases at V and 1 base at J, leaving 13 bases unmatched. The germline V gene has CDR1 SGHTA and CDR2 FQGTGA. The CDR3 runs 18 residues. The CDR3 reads CASSSDIGTEESNQPQHF. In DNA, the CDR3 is TGTGCCAGCAGCTCCGATATAGGGACAGAGGAGAGCAATCAGCCCCAGCATTTT.

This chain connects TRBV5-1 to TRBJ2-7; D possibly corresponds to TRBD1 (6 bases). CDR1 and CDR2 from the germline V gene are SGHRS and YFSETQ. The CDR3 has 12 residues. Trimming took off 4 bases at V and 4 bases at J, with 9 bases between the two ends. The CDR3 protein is CASSHDRYEQYF. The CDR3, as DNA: TGCGCCAGCAGCCACGACAGGTACGAGCAGTACTTC.

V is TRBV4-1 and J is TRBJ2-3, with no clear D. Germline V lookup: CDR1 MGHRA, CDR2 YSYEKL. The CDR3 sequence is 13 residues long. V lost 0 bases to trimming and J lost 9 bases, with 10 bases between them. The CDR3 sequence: CASSQDQWATQYF. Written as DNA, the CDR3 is TGCGCCAGCAGCCAAGACCAGTGGGCGACGCAGTATTTT.

CDR3 loop: CASRYDRDHQPQHF. The CDR3 region has the DNA TGTGCCAGCAGATACGACAGGGACCATCAGCCCCAGCATTTT. The chain recombines TRBV6-5 with TRBJ1-5; 7 bases are a match to TRBD1. In germline, CDR1 is MNHEY, CDR2 SVGAGI. The V and J ends lost 6 bases and 5 bases, in that order; junction bases with no gene match: 7. This CDR3 region has 14 residues.

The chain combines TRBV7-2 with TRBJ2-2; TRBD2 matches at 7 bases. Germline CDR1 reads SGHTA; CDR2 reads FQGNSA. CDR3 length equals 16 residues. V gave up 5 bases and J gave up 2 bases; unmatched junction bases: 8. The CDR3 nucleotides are TGTGCCAGCAGCCCCCAGACTAGCCTTAACACCGGGGAGCTGTTTTTT. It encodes CASSPQTSLNTGELFF.

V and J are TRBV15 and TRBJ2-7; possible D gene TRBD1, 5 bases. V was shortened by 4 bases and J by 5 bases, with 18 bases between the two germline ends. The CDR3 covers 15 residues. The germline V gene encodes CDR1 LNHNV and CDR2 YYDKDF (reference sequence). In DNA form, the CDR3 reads TGTGCCACCAGCAAAAGGCCCCGCAGGGCGGACGAGCAGTACTTC. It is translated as CATSKRPRRADEQYF.

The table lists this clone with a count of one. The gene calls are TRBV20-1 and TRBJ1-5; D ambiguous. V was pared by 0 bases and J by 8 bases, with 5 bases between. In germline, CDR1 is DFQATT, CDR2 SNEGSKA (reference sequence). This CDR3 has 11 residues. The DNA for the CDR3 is TGCAGTGCTAGAGACGTCGAGCCCCAGCATTTT. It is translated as CSARDVEPQHF.

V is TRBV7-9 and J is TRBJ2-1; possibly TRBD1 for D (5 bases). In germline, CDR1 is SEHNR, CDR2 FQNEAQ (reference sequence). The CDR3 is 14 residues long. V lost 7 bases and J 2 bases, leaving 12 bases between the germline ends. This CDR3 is CASTPRGTYNEQFF. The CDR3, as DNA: TGTGCCAGCACCCCTAGGGGTACCTACAATGAGCAGTTCTTC.